This entry features one T cell receptor (beta chain) sequence. The antigen is not known. This specimen comes from a study of response to subunit inactivated influenza vaccine. V was clipped by 2 bases and J by 1 base; unmatched bases: 7. Germline V gene data show CDR1 as ENHRY and CDR2 as SYGVKD. The CDR3 contains 17 residues. TCRdb reanalysed the RT-PCR reads using MiXCR and keeps one entry per CDR3 protein. The table shows 450,000 to 700,000 distinct CDR3 sequences, with 13% to 15% occurring only once. Study-wide results and limits: It was suggested by the authors that few new T cells are recruited by each seasonal influenza vaccination.

V is TRBV10-3 and J is TRBJ1-1; 10 positions agree with TRBD1. The material was PBMCs from blood, obtained roughly 13 days after vaccination. The source of this sequence is a middle-aged man who received an inactivated influenza vaccine. DNA of the CDR3: TGTGCCATCAGTGAGGGACAGGGGGTTACTACGAACACTGAAGCTTTCTTT. Residues: CAISEGQGVTTNTEAFF.